This T cell receptor (beta chain) derives from a study of blood T cell repertoires in COVID-19. Per the study methods: Amplification from reference gene primers served as the basis for estimated nucleated cell counts. The assay was immunoSEQ multiplex PCR, and TCRdb's table has in-frame clones only and misses some. V and J calls and clone size are those listed in that table; D and trimming were worked out from the DNA. The sample has approximately 220,000 clones; about 79% are singletons. Ages ranged from roughly 18 to 95 years, with residence in about two dozen US areas. Each participant's cohort was designated according to participant-reported clinical history. Sequencing input: PBMCs or T cells enriched from blood (not recorded which). This receptor was identified in a woman aged 40 to 50 with acute COVID-19.

The CDR3 DNA sequence: TGTGCCAGCAGCCTGGGACAGAGCACAGATACGCAGTATTTT. Translating gives CASSLGQSTDTQYF. This chain connects TRBV7-3 to TRBJ2-3, with 7 nucleotides matching TRBD1. The CDR3 totals 14 residues. Trimming took 5 bases from V and 0 from J; bases not matched to a gene: 2. Germline assignment: CDR1 SGHTA and CDR2 FQGTGA.